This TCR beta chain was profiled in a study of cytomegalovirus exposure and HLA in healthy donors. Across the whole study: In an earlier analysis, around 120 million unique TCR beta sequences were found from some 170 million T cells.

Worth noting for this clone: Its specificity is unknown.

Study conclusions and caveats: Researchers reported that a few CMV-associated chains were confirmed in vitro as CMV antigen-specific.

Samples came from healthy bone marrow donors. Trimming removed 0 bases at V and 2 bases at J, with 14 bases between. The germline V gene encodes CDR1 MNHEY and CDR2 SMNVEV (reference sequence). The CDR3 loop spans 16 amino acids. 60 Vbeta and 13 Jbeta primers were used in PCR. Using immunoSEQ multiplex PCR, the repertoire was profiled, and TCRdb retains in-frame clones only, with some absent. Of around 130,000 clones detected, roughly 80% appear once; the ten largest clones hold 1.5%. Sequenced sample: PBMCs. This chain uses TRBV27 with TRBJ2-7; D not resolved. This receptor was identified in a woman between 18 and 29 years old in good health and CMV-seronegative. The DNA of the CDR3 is TGTGCCAGCAGTTTATCGATATCAGGTTTACCCTACGAGCAGTACTTC. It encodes CASSLSISGLPYEQYF.